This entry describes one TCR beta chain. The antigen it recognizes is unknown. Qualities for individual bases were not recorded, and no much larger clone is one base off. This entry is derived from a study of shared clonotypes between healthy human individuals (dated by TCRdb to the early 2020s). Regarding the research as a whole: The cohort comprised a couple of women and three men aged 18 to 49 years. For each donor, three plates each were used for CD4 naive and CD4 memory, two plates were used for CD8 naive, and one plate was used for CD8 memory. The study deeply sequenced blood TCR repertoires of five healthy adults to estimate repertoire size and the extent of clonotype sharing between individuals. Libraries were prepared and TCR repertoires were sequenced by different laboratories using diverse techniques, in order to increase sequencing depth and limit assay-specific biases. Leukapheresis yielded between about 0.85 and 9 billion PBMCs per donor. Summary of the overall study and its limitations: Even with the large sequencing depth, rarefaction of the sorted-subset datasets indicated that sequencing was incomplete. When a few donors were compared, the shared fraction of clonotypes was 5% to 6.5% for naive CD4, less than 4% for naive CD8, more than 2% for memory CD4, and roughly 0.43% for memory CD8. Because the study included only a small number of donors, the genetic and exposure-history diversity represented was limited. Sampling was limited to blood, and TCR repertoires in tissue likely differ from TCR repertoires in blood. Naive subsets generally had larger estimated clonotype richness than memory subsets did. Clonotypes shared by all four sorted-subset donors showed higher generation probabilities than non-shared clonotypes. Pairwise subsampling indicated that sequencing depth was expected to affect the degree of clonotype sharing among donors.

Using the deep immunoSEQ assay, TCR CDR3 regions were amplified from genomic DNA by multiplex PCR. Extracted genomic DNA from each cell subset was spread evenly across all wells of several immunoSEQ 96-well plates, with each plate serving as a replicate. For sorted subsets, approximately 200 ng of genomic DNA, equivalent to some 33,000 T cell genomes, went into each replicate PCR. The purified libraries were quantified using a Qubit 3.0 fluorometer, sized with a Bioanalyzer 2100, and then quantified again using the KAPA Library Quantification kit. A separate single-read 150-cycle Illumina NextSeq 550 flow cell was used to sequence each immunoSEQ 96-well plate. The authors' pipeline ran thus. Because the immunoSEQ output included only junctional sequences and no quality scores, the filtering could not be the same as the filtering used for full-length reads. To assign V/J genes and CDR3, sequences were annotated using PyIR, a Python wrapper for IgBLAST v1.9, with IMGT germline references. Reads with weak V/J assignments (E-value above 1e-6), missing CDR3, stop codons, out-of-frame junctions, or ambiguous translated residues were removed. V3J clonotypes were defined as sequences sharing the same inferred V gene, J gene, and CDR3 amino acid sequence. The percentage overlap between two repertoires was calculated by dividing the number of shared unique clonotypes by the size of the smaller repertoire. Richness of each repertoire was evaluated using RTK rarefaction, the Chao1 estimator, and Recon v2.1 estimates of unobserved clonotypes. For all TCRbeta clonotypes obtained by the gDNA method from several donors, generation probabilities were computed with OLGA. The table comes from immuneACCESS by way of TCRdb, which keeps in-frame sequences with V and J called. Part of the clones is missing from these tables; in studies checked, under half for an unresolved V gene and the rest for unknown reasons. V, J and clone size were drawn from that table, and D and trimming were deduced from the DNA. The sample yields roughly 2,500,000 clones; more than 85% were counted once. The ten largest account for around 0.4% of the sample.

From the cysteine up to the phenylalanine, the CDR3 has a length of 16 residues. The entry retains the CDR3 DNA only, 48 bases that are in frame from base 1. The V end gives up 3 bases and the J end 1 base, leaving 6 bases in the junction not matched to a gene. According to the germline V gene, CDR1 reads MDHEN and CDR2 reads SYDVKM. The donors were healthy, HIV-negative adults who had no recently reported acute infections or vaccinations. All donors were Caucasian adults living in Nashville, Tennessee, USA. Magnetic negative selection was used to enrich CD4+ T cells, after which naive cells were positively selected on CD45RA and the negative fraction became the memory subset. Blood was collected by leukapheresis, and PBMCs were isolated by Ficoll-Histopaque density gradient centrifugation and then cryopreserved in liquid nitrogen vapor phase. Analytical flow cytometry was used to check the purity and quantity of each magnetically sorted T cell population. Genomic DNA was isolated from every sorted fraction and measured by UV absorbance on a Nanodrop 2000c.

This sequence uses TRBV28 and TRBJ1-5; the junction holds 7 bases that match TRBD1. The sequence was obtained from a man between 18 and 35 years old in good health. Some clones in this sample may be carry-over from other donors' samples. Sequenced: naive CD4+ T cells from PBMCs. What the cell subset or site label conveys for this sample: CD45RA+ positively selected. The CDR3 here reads CASSLDDRVSNQPQHF. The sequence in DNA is TGTGCCAGCAGTTTGGATGACAGGGTCAGCAATCAGCCCCAGCATTTT. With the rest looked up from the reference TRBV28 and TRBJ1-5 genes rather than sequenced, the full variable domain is DVKVTQSSRYLVKRTGEKVFLECVQDMDHENMFWYRQDPGLGLRLIYFSYDVKMKEKGDIPEGYSVSREKKERFSLILESASTNQTSMYLCASSLDDRVSNQPQHFGDGTRLSIL.